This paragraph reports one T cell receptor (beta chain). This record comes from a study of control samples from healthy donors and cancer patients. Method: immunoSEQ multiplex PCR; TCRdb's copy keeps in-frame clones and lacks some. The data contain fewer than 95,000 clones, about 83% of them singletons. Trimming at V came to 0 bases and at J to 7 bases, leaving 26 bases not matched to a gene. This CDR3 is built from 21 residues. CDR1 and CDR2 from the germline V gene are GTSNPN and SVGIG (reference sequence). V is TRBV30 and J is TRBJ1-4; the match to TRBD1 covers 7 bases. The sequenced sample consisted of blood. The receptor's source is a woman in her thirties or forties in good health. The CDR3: CAWSVLRSTGTATFSFEKLFF. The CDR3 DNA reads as TGTGCCTGGAGTGTACTACGATCGACCGGGACAGCCACCTTCTCATTTGAAAAACTGTTTTTT.